A single T cell receptor (beta chain) is shown here with its context. This record belongs to a study of blood T cell repertoires in COVID-19. Here immunoSEQ multiplex PCR was the method, and the copy in TCRdb shows in-frame clones only, minus some. Among around 300,000 clones listed, approximately 88% were seen once. Ages ranged from about 18 to 89 years, with residence in fewer than 25 US areas. The material sequenced was PBMCs or T cells enriched from blood (not recorded which). This TCR was recovered from a middle-aged woman who had recovered from COVID-19.

The CDR3 bases are TGCGCCAGCAGCTTGGGGCACCACGGGACAGGGGGTAGGTTCTACGAGCAGTACTTC. It specifies CASSLGHHGTGGRFYEQYF. The chain recombines TRBV5-1 with TRBJ2-7, with 11 bases fitting TRBD1. This CDR3 spans 19 amino acids. Losses at the gene ends were 0 bases for V and 3 bases for J; bases not matched to a gene: 14. Germline values: CDR1 SGHRS, CDR2 YFSETQ.